This TCR beta chain stems from a study of CD8 T cells in ankylosing spondylitis (dated 2017 in TCRdb). Background on the whole study: T cell receptor beta repertoires were profiled in healthy donors and ankylosing spondylitis patients so that disease-linked TCR variants could be found. The full study cohort was made up of about 24 ankylosing spondylitis patients and 108 healthy donors. Peripheral blood was sampled, and synovial fluid was also collected from ankylosing spondylitis patients. Results the study describes overall, beyond this receptor: Some TCR beta motif variants had previously been reported in synovial fluid and blood of reactive arthritis patients, which suggested common disease-initiation mechanisms. According to the report, matched synovial fluid samples from ankylosing spondylitis patients were significantly enriched for the disease-linked clones. Blood from ankylosing spondylitis patients appeared to be characterized by a TCR beta motif made up of about 8 highly homologous amino acid variants. The disease-linked clones had a CD8+ phenotype and were found at relatively low frequencies in peripheral blood.

This clonotype was counted a few times. The antigen it binds to is not known. Base qualities are not recorded, but no much larger clone differs from it by a single base. Measured from the cysteine to the phenylalanine, the CDR3 is 13 residues long. The CDR3 DNA has 39 bases and is translated from base 1. V lost 6 bases and J lost 0 bases; the stretch between them is 9 bases long. For CDR1 and CDR2, the germline V gene (reference sequence) lists DFQATT and SNEGSKA. The reads were generated on an Illumina HiSeq 2500. TCR beta libraries were prepared by quantitative 5'-RACE with molecular barcodes. The study's own analysis went as follows. To identify disease-linked TCR variants, a new computational method was used, one built on a probabilistic model of VDJ rearrangement. TCRdb reran the public reads through fastp at Q25 and MiXCR, keeping productive beta chains. Each entry merges the rows of one CDR3 protein and shows their most common DNA and genes. These V and J calls rely on TCRdb rather than the paper's analysis. The sample yields some 700,000 distinct CDR3 sequences; roughly 19% were counted once. Clones ranked in the top ten supply under 20% of the sample.

The sequence was obtained from a male donor with ankylosing spondylitis. What was sequenced was blood, either unsorted or a sorted T cell fraction (not recorded which). The chain is made from TRBV20-1 and TRBJ1-3; D gene: possibly TRBD1, on 5 matching bases. The bases are TGCAGTGCCAGGGATAGCTCTGGAAACACCATATATTTT. Its protein is CSARDSSGNTIYF.